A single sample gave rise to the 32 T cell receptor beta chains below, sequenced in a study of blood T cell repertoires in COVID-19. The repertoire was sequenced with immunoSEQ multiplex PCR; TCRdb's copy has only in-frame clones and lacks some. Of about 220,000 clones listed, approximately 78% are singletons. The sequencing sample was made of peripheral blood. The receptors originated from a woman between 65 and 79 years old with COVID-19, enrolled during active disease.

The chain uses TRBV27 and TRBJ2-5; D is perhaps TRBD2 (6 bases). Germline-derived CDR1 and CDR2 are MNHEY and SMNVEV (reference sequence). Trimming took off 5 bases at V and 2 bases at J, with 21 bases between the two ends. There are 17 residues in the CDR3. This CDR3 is CASSEGRFGGWQETQYF. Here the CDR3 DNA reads TGTGCCAGCAGTGAGGGGAGGTTTGGCGGGTGGCAAGAGACCCAGTACTTC.

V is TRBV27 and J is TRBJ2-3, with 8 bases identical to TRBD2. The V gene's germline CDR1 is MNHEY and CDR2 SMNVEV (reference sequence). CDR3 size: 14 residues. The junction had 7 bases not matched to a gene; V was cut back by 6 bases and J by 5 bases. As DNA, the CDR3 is TGTGCCAGCAGCAGGGCGGGAGGTGTAGATACGCAGTATTTT. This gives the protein CASSRAGGVDTQYF.

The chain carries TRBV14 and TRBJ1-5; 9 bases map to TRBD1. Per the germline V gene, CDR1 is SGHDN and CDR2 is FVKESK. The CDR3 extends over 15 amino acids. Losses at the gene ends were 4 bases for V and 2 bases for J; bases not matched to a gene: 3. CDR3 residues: CASSLRQGGNQPQHF. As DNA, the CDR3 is TGTGCCAGCAGCCTTCGACAGGGGGGCAATCAGCCCCAGCATTTT.

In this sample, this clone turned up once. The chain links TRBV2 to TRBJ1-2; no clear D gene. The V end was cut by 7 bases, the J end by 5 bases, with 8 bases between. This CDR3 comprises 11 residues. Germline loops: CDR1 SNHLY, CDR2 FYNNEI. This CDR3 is CASTEWYGYTF. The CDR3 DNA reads TGTGCCAGCACGGAGTGGTATGGCTACACCTTC.

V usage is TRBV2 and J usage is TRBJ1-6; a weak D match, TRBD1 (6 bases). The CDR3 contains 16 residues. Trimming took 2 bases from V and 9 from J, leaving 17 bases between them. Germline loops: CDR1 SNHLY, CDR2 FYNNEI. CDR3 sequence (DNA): TGTGCCAGCAGTGAAAGGCGAACAGGGAATGGTTCACCCCTCCACTTT. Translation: CASSERRTGNGSPLHF.

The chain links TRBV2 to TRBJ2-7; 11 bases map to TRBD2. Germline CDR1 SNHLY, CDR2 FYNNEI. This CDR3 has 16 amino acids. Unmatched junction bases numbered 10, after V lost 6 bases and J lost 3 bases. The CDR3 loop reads CASRSSTSGKYYEQYF. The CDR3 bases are TGTGCCAGCAGAAGCTCGACTAGCGGGAAGTACTACGAGCAGTACTTC.

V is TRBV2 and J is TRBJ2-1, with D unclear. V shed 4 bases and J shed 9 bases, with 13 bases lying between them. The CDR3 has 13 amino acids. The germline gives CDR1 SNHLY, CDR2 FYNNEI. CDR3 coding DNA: TGTGCCAGCAGTGGGTCGGCGTGGAGTGAGCAGTTCTTC. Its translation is CASSGSAWSEQFF.

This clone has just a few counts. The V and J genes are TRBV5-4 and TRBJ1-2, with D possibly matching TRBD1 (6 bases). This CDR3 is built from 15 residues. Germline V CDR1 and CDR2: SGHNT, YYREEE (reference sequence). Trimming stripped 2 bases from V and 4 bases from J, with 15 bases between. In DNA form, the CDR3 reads TGTGCCAGCAGCTTACAGGGTGCCCCTATCTATGGCTACACCTTC. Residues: CASSLQGAPIYGYTF.

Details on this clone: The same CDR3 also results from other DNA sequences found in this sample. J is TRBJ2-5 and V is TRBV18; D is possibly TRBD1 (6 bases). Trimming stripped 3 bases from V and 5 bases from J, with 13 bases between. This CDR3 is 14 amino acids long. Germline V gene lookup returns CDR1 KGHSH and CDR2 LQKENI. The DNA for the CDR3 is TGTGCCAGCTCACCTCGCACAGGGATCGAGACCCAGTACTTC. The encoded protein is CASSPRTGIETQYF.

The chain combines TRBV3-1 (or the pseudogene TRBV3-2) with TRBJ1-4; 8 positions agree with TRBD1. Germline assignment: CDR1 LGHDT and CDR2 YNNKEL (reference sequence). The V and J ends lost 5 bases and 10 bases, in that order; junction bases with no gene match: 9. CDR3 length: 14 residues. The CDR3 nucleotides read TGTGCCAGCAGCTGGACAGGGAGTACGGGAAAACTGTTTTTT. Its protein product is CASSWTGSTGKLFF.

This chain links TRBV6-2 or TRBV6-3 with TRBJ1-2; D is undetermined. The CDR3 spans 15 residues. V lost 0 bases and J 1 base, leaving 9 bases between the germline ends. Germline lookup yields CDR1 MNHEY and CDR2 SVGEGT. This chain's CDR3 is CASSYSRAFNYGYTF. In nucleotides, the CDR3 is TGTGCCAGCAGTTACTCGAGAGCGTTTAACTATGGCTACACCTTC.

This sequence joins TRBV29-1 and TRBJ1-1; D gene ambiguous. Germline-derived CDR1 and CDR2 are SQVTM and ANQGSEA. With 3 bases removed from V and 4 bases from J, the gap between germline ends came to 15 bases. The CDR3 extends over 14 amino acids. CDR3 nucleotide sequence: TGCAGCGTTGATGAGGGCGGGAAACGCACTGAAGCTTTCTTT. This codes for CSVDEGGKRTEAFF.

Here the CDR3 DNA reads TGTGCCAGCAGGATCTTCGGGTCGCGGGCTGAAGCTTTCTTT. It is translated as CASRIFGSRAEAFF. The chain employs TRBV5-6 and TRBJ1-1; D uncertain. CDR1 SGHDT and CDR2 YYEEEE come from the germline V gene. This CDR3 comprises 14 residues. Trimming removed 5 bases from V and 6 bases from J, with 17 bases in between.

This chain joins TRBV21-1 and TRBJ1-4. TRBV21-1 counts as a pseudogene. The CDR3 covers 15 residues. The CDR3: CASAMRTSTNEKLFF. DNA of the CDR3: TGTGCCAGCGCGATGCGGACTTCAACTAATGAAAAACTGTTTTTT.

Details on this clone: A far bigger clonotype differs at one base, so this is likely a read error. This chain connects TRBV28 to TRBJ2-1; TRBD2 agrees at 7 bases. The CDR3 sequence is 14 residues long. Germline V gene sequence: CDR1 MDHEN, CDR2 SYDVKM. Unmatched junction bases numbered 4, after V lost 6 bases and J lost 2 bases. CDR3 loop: CASSPSGPYNEQFF. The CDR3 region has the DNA TGTGCCAGCAGCCCTAGCGGCCCCTACAATGAGCAGTTCTTC. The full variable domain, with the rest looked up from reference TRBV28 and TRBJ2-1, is DVKVTQSSRYLVKRTGEKVFLECVQDMDHENMFWYRQDPGLGLRLIYFSYDVKMKEKGDIPEGYSVSREKKERFSLILESASTNQTSMYLCASSPSGPYNEQFFGPGTRLTVL.

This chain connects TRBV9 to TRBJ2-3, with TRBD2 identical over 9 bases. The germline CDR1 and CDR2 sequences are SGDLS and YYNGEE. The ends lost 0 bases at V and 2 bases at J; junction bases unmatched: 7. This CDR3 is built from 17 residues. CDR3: CASSVGVTSGYTDTQYF. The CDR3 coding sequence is TGTGCCAGCAGCGTAGGAGTGACTAGCGGATACACAGATACGCAGTATTTT.

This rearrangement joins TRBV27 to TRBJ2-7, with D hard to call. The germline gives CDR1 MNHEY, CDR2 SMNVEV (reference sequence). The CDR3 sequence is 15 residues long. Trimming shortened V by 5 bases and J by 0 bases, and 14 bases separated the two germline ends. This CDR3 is CASSNSRLSSYEQYF. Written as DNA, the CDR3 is TGTGCCAGCAGTAACAGCCGTTTGAGCTCCTACGAGCAGTACTTC.

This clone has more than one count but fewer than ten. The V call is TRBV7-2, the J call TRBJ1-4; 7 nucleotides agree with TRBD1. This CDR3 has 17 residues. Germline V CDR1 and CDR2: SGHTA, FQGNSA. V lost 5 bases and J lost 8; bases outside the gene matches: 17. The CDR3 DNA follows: TGTGCCAGCAGCCCCCAAGGTATAAGGCAGGGGGAGGAAAAACTGTTTTTT. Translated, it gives CASSPQGIRQGEEKLFF.

For the CDR3, the DNA is TGTGCCAGCAGATTGGACAGGACCGAAAAACTGTTTTTT. As protein: CASRLDRTEKLFF. The chain combines TRBV6-5 with TRBJ1-4; 7 bases fit TRBD1. Germline lookup yields CDR1 MNHEY and CDR2 SVGAGI. The CDR3 is made up of 13 amino acids. V lost 6 bases, J lost 8 bases, and 6 bases stayed unmatched.

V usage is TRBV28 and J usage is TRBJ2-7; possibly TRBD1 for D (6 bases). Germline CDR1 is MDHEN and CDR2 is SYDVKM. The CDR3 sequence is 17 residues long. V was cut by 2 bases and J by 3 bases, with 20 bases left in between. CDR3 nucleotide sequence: TGTGCCAGCAGTTTAAATAGTCGGCAGGGGTTTTACTACGAGCAGTACTTC. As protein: CASSLNSRQGFYYEQYF.

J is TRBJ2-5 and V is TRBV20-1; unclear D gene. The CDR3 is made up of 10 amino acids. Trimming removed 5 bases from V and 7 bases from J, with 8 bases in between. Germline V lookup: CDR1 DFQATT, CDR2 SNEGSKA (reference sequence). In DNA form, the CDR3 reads TGCAGTGCTGGCCCCTTGACCCAGTACTTC. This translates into CSAGPLTQYF.

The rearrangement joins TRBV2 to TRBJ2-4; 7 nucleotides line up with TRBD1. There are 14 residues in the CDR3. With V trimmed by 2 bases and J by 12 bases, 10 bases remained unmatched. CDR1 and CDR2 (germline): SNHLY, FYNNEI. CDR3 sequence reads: CASSEPYSRGRQYF. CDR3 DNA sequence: TGTGCCAGCAGTGAACCCTATTCAAGGGGGCGTCAGTACTTC.

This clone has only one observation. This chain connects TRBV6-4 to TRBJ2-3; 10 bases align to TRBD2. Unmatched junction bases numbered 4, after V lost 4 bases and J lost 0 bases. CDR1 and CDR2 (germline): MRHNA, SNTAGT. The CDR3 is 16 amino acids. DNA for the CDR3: TGTGCCAGCAGTGGTGAAGCGGGGGGGAGCACAGATACGCAGTATTTT. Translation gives CASSGEAGGSTDTQYF.

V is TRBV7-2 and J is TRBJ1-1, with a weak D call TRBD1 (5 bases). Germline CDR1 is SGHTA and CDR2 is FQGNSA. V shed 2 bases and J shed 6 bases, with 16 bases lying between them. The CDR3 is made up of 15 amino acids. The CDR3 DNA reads TGTGCCAGCAGCTTACTGAATGGTGCAGGGTCTGAAGCTTTCTTT. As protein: CASSLLNGAGSEAFF.

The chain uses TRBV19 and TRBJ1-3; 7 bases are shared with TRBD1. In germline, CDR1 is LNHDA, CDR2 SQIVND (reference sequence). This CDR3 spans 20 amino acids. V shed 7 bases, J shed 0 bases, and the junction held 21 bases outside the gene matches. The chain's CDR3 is CASNHPGTASSWSSGNTIYF. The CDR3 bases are TGTGCCAGTAATCACCCCGGGACAGCGTCTAGTTGGAGCTCTGGAAACACCATATATTTT.

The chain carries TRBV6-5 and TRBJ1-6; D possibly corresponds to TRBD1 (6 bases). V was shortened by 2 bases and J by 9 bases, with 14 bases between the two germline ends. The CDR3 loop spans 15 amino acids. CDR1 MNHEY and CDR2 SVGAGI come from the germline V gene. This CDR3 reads CASSYGQGFRSPLHF. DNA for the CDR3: TGTGCCAGCAGTTACGGGCAGGGGTTTCGTTCACCCCTCCACTTT.

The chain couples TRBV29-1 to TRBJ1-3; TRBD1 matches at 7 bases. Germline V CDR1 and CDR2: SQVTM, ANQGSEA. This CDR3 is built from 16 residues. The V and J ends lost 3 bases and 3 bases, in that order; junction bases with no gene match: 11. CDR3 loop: CSVERVGGLGGNTIYF. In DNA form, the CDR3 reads TGCAGCGTTGAGAGGGTAGGGGGCTTAGGTGGAAACACCATATATTTT.

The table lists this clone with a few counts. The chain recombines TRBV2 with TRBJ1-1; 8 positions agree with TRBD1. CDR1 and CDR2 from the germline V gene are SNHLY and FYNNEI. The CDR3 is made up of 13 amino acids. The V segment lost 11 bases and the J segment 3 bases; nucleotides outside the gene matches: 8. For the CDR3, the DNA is TGTGCCGTCGGACACAGGGGGGACACTGAAGCTTTCTTT. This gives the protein CAVGHRGDTEAFF.

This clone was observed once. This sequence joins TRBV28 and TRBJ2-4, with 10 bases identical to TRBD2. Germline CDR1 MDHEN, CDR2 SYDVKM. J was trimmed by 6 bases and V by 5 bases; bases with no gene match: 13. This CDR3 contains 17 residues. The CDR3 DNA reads TGTGCCAGCAGTCTCACTAGCGGGATAAGATCGCTAAACATTCAGTACTTC. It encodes CASSLTSGIRSLNIQYF. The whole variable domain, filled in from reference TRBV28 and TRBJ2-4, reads DVKVTQSSRYLVKRTGEKVFLECVQDMDHENMFWYRQDPGLGLRLIYFSYDVKMKEKGDIPEGYSVSREKKERFSLILESASTNQTSMYLCASSLTSGIRSLNIQYFGAGTRLSVL.

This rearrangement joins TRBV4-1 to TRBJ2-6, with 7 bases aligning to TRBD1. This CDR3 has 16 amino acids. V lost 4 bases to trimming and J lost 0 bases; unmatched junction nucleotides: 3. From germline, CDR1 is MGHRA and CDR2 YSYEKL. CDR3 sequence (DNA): TGCGCCAGCAGCCCGGGACAGCGCTCTGGGGCCAACGTCCTGACTTTC. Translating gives CASSPGQRSGANVLTF.

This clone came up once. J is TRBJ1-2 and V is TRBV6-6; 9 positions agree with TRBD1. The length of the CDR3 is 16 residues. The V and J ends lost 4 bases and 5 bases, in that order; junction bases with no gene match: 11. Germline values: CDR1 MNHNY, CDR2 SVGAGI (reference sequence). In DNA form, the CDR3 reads TGTGCCAGCAGTTCATCACCGGGACAGGGATGGTATGGCTACACCTTC. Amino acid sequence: CASSSSPGQGWYGYTF.

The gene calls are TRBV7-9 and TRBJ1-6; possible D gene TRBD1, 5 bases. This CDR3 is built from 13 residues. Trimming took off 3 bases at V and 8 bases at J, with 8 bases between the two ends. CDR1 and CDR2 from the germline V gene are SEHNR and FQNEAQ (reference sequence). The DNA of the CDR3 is TGTGCCAGCAGCTTTCAGGGTTATTCACCCCTCCACTTT. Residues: CASSFQGYSPLHF.